This T cell receptor (beta chain) was recovered during a study of cytomegalovirus exposure and HLA in healthy donors. The PCR was carried out with 60 Vbeta primers and 13 Jbeta primers. Only in-frame clones appear in the TCRdb table, and some are missing; sequencing was by immunoSEQ multiplex PCR. The sample includes 50,000 to 65,000 clones, 73% of them seen just once. The source of this sequence is a man between 18 and 29 years old in good health and CMV-seronegative. Source material: PBMCs.

CDR3 in DNA: TGTGCCAGCAGTGCGTTTAGCGGCACAGATACGCAGTATTTT. The encoded protein is CASSAFSGTDTQYF. The V and J genes are TRBV25-1 and TRBJ2-3; D possibly corresponds to TRBD2 (5 bases). V was shortened by 4 bases and J by 1 base, with 9 bases between the two germline ends. Germline V gene sequence: CDR1 MGHDK, CDR2 SYGVNS. CDR3 length: 14 residues.